This TCR beta chain emerged from a study of blood T cell repertoires in COVID-19. Study context: PBMCs, B-cell-depleted T cells, or T cells were the source of the cDNA or gDNA that made up the material.

Sequencing was performed with immunoSEQ multiplex PCR; in TCRdb, only in-frame clones are kept and a portion is missing. This table has around 180,000 clones, approximately 90% appearing once. Germline-derived CDR1 and CDR2 are SGHAT and FQNNGV. The CDR3 sequence is 14 residues long. Trimming removed 5 bases at V and 7 bases at J, with 12 bases between. The chain is built from TRBV11-2 and TRBJ1-6, with unresolved D. Sequencing was performed on peripheral blood. The sequence derives from a woman aged 25 to 39 with acute or convalescent COVID-19. CDR3 sequence: CASSPPRRNSPLHF. CDR3 DNA: TGTGCCAGCAGCCCACCCAGGAGGAATTCACCCCTCCACTTT.